This entry concerns a single T cell receptor (beta chain). Antigen specificity is unknown. This specimen belongs to a study of response to subunit inactivated influenza vaccine. Notes on the study in general: New T cells are recruited in small numbers by each seasonal influenza vaccination, according to the authors' suggestion.

Germline CDR1 is SGHRS and CDR2 is YFSETQ. V dropped 0 bases and J dropped 1 base, with 6 bases sitting between them. The CDR3 is made up of 14 amino acids. From the RT-PCR reads, TCRdb called clonotypes with MiXCR, one entry per CDR3 protein. Found here are roughly 500,000 distinct CDR3 sequences, 15% to 20% of them singletons; the top ten hold roughly 3.1%. The sequencing used CD4+ T cells sorted from PBMCs, collected roughly 24 months after vaccination. This chain connects TRBV5-1 to TRBJ2-3; D ambiguous. This TCR was sampled from a man between 50 and 70 years old who received an inactivated influenza vaccine. CDR3 coding DNA: TGCGCCAGCAGCTTGGCCTCCCGCACAGATACGCAGTATTTT. Protein product: CASSLASRTDTQYF.